The clone carrying this TCR beta chain was picked up one time. Trimming pared 3 bases from V and 6 bases from J, leaving 15 bases between. The CDR3 loop spans 15 amino acids. Germline CDR1 and CDR2: SGHVS and FQNEAQ. These data are taken from a study of blood T cell repertoires in COVID-19. Turning to the study itself: Sites across the United States, Italy and Spain contributed samples from acute and convalescent COVID-19. Sources were T cells, B-cell-depleted T cells, or PBMCs; the material itself was cDNA or gDNA.

The repertoire was sequenced with immunoSEQ multiplex PCR; TCRdb's copy has only in-frame clones and lacks some. The repertoire has around 280,000 clones, more than 75% of them found once; the top ten carry around 2.1%. This TCR was recovered from a woman younger than 45 who had recovered from COVID-19. The chain recombines TRBV7-8 with TRBJ2-1, with D possibly TRBD2 on 6 matching bases. The sequencing input was peripheral blood. The CDR3 coding sequence is TGTGCCAGCAGCTTTGGTGTATCGGGACTCAATGAGCAGTTCTTC. This translates into CASSFGVSGLNEQFF.